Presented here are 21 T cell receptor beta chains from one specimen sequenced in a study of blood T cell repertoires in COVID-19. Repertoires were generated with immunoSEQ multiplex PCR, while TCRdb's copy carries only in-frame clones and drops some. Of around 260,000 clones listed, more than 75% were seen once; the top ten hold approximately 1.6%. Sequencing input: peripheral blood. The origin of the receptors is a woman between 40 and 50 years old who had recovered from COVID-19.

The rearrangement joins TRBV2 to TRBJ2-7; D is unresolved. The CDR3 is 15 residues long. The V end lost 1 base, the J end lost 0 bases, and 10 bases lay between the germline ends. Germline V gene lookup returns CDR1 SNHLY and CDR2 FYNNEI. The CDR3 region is CASSEVEQSSYEQYF. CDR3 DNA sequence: TGTGCCAGCAGTGAAGTGGAACAGAGCTCCTACGAGCAGTACTTC.

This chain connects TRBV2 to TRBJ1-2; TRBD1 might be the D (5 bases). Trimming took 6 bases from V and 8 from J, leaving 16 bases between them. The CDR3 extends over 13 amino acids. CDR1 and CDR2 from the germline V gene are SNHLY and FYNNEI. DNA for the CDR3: TGTGCCAGCAGGGCTACAGGTGGCGGAGGCTACACCTTC. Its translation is CASRATGGGGYTF.

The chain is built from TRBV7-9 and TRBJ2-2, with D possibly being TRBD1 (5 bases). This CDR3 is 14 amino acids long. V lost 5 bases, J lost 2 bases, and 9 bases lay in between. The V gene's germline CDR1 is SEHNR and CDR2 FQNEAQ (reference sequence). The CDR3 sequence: CASSPTGNTGELFF. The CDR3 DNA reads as TGTGCCAGCAGCCCTACAGGAAACACCGGGGAGCTGTTTTTT.

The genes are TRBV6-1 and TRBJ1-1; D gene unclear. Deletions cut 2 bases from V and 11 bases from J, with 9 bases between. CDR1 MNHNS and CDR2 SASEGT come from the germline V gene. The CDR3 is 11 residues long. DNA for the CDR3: TGTGCCAGCAGTGAACTGATACAGGCTTTCTTT. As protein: CASSELIQAFF.

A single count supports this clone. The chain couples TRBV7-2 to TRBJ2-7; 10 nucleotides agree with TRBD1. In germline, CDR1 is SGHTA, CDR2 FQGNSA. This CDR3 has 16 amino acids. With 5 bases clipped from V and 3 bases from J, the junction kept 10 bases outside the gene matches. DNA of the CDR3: TGTGCCAGCAGCGCCAGGACAGGGGGAACTCTCTACGAGCAGTACTTC. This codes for CASSARTGGTLYEQYF.

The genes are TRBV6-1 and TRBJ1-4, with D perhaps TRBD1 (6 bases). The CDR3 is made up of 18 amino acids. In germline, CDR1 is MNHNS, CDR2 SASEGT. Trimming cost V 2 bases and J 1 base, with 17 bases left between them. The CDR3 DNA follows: TGTGCCAGCAGTGAATCGCCCCTGGGGGCCGTAACTAATGAAAAACTGTTTTTT. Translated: CASSESPLGAVTNEKLFF.

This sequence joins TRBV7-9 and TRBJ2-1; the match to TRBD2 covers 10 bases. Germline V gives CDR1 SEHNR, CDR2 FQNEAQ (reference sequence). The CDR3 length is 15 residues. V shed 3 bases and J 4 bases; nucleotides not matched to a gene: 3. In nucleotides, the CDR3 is TGTGCCAGCAGCTTTCCTAGCGGGGGTTACAATGAGCAGTTCTTC. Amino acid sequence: CASSFPSGGYNEQFF.

The CDR3 reads CASSSQQGSLWNEQFF. The CDR3 DNA is TGTGCCAGCAGCTCACAACAGGGATCCCTCTGGAATGAGCAGTTCTTC. This chain uses TRBV11-2 with TRBJ2-1; maybe TRBD1 (6 bases). Germline CDR1 and CDR2: SGHAT and FQNNGV. The CDR3 length is 16 residues. Trimming shortened V by 4 bases and J by 7 bases, and 20 bases separated the two germline ends.

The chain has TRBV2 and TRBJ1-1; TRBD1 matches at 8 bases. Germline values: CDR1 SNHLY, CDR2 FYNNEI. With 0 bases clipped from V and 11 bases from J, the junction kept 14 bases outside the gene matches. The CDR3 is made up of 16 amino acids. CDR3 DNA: TGTGCCAGCAGTGAAGCGCTTGGGCAGGGGGCCTACTGGGCTTTCTTT. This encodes CASSEALGQGAYWAFF. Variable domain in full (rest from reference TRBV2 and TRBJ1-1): EPEVTQTPSHQVTQMGQEVILRCVPISNHLYFYWYRQILGQKVEFLVSFYNNEISEKSEIFDDQFSVERPDGSNFTLKIRSTKLEDSAMYFCASSEALGQGAYWAFFGQGTRLTVV.

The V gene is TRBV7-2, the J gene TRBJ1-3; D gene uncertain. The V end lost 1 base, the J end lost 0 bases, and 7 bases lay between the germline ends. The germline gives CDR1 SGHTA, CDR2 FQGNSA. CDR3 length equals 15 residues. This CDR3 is CASSLGQVSGNTIYF. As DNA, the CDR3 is TGTGCCAGCAGCTTAGGCCAGGTCTCTGGAAACACCATATATTTT.

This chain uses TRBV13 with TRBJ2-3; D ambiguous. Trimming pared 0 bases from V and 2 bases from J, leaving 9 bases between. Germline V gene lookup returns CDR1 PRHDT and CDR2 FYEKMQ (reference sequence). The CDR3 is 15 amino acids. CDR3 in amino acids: CASSLGLGATDTQYF. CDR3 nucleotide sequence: TGTGCCAGCAGCTTAGGACTTGGTGCCACAGATACGCAGTATTTT.

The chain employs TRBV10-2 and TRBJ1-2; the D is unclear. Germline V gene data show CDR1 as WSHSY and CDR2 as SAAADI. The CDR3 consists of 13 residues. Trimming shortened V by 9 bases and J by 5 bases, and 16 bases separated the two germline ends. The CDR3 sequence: CASSSVIKYGYTF. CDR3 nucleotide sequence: TGCGCCAGTTCCTCGGTCATTAAATATGGCTACACCTTC.

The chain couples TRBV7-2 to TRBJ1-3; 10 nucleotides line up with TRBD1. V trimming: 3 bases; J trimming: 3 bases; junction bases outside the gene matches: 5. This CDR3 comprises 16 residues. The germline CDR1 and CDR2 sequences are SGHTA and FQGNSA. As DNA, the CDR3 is TGTGCCAGCAGCTTGGACAGGGGGAGAAGTGGAAACACCATATATTTT. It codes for CASSLDRGRSGNTIYF.

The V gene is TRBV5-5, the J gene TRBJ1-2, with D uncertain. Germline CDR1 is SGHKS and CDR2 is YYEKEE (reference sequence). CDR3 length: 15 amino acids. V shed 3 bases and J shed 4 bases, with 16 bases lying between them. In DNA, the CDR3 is TGTGCCAGCAGCTCCTGGTCGGGGATGACCTATGGCTACACCTTC. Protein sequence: CASSSWSGMTYGYTF.

CDR3 region: CASSLSVGDRDSGETQYF. The DNA for the CDR3 is TGTGCCAGCAGTTTATCGGTGGGGGACAGGGATTCGGGAGAGACCCAGTACTTC. The chain is built from TRBV27 and TRBJ2-5; 9 nucleotides line up with TRBD1. V was pared by 0 bases and J by 4 bases, with 12 bases of the junction left unmatched. Per germline, CDR1 MNHEY and CDR2 SMNVEV (reference sequence). This CDR3 is built from 18 residues.

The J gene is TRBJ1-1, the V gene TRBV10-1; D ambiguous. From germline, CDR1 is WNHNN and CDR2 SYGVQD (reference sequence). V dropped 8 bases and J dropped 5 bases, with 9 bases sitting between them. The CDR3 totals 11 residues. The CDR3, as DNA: TGCGCCAGCGGGTTCGGGACTGAAGCTTTCTTT. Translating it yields CASGFGTEAFF.

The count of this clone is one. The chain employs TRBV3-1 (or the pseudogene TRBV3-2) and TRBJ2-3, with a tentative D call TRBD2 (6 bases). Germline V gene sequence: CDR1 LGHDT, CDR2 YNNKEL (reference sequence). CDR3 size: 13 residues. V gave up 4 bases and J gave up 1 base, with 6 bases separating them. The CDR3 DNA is TGTGCCAGCAGCCCGGGGGGCACAGATACGCAGTATTTT. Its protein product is CASSPGGTDTQYF.

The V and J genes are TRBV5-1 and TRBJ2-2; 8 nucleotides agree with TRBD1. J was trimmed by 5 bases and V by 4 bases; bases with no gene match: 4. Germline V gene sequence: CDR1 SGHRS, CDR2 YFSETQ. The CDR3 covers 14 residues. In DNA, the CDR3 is TGCGCCAGCAGCCCACAGGGGGTAACCGGGGAGCTGTTTTTT. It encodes CASSPQGVTGELFF.

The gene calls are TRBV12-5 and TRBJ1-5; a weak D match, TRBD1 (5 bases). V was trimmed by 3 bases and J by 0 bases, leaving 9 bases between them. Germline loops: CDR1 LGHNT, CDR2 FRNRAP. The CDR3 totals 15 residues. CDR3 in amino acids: CASGFGHPSNQPQHF. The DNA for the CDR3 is TGTGCTAGTGGTTTCGGACACCCTAGCAATCAGCCCCAGCATTTT.

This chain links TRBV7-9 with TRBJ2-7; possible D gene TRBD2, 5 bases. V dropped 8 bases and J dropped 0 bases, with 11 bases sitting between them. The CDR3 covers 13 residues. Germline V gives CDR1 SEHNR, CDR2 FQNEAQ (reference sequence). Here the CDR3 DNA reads TGTGCCAGCGGGGTTGGAGGCTCCTACGAGCAGTACTTC. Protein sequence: CASGVGGSYEQYF.

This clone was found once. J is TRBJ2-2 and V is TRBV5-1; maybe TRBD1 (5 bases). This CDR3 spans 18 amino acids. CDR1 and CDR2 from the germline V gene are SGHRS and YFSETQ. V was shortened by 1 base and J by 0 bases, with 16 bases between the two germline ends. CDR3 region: CASSLRGFGAANTGELFF. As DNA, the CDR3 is TGCGCCAGCAGCTTGAGGGGATTTGGGGCCGCGAACACCGGGGAGCTGTTTTTT.